Presented here are 2 T cell receptor beta chains from one specimen sequenced in a study of persistence of HIV-infected CD4 T cells. Overlapping HIV-1 Gag 15-mer peptides at roughly 1 ug per peptide per mL were used. Sorted nonresponding memory CD4+ T cells were CD40L-negative, CD69-negative, CD45RO-high. No antigens are known for them. Sequencing used immunoSEQ version 4 in survey mode. TCRdb's copy holds only in-frame clones and misses some; the assay was immunoSEQ multiplex PCR. Here the sample spans just over 35,000 clones, 70% to 90% being singletons. The sequencing used cultured CD4+ T cells from PBMCs, collected from a patient who received antiretroviral therapy. These receptors came from an adult with HIV. The donor label of this sample is uncertain.

This clone appeared a few times. The rearrangement links TRBV4-2 to TRBJ2-6; D gene unclear. The V end was cut by 2 bases, the J end by 3 bases, with 20 bases between. The germline CDR1 and CDR2 sequences are LGHNA and YNFKEQ. This CDR3 comprises 19 residues. CDR3 residues: CASSQNREMGSSGANVLTF. Written as DNA, the CDR3 is TGTGCCAGCAGCCAAAATAGGGAAATGGGATCTAGTGGGGCCAACGTCCTGACTTTC.

This rearrangement joins TRBV5-1 to TRBJ2-3, with a possible D match to TRBD1 (5 bases). V was pared by 0 bases and J by 2 bases, with 19 bases between. The germline gives CDR1 SGHRS, CDR2 YFSETQ. CDR3 length equals 18 residues. CDR3 DNA: TGCGCCAGCAGCTTGGAAGTAGGGGCTGGGCTAAACACAGATACGCAGTATTTT. The encoded protein is CASSLEVGAGLNTDTQYF.